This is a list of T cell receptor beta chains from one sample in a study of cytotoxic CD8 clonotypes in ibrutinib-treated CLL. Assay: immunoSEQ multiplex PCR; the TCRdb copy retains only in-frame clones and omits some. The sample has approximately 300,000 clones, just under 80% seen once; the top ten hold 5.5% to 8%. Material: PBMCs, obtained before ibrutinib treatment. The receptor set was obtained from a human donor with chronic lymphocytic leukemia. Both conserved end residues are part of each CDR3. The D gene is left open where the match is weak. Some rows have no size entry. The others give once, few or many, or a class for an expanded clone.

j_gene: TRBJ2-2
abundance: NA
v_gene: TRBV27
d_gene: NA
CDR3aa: CASSDIGGGELFF
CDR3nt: TGTGCCAGCAGCGATATAGGGGGCGGGGAGCTGTTTTTT

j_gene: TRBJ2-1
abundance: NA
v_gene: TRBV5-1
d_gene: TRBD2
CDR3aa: CASSLAGTSGRSSYNEQFF
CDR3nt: TGCGCCAGCAGCTTGGCCGGGACTAGCGGGCGAAGCTCCTACAATGAGCAGTTCTTC

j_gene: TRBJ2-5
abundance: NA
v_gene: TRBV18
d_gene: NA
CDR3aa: CASSPAGRTQYF
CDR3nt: TGTGCCAGCTCACCTGCGGGTCGGACCCAGTACTTC

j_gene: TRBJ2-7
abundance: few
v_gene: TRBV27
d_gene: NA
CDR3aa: CASSGGYEQYF
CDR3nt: TGTGCCAGCTCCGGGGGCTACGAGCAGTACTTC

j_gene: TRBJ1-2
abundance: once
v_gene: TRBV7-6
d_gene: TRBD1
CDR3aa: CASSPMTGQGARGYTF
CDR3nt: TGTGCCAGCAGCCCCATGACGGGACAGGGGGCGAGAGGCTACACCTTC

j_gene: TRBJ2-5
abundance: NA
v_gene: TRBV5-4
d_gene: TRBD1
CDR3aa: CASSSGTVQETQYF
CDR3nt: TGTGCCAGCAGCTCCGGGACAGTCCAAGAGACCCAGTACTTC

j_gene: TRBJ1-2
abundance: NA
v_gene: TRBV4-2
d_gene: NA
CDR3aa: CASSQEPSYGYTF
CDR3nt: TGTGCCAGCAGCCAAGAGCCCAGCTATGGCTACACCTTC

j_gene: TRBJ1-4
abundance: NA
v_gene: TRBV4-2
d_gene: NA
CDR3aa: CASSRRTRTNEKLFF
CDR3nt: TGTGCCAGCAGCCGCCGGACAAGAACTAATGAAAAACTGTTTTTT

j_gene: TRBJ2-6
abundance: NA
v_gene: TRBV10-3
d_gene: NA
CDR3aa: CAIRPGLSRGANVLTF
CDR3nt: TGTGCCATCAGACCGGGACTCTCTAGGGGGGCCAACGTCCTGACTTTC

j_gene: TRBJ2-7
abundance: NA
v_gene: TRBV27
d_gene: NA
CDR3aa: CASSLSWTKYEQYF
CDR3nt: TGTGCCAGCAGTTTATCCTGGACTAAGTACGAGCAGTACTTC

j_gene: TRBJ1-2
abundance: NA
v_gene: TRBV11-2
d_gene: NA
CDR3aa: CASSLEVNYGYTF
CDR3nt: TGTGCCAGCAGCTTAGAGGTGAACTATGGCTACACCTTC

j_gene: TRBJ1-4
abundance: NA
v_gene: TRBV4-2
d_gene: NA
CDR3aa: CASSPGDEKLFF
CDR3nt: TGTGCCAGCAGCCCAGGGGATGAAAAACTGTTTTTT

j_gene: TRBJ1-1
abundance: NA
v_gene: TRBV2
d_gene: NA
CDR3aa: CASRETTSNTEAFF
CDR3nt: TGTGCCAGCAGGGAGACGACATCGAACACTGAAGCTTTCTTT

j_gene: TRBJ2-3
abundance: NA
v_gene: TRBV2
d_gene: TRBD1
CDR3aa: CASITGRTGTGRTDTQYF
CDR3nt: TGTGCCAGCATTACCGGACGCACCGGGACAGGGAGAACAGATACGCAGTATTTT

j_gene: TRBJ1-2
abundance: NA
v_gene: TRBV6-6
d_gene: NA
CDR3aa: CASSYAPESGYTF
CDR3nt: TGTGCCAGCAGTTACGCTCCGGAGAGTGGCTACACCTTC

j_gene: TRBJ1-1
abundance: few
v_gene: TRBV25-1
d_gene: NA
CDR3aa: CASSEAWNTEAFF
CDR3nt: TGTGCCAGCAGTGAAGCTTGGAACACTGAAGCTTTCTTT

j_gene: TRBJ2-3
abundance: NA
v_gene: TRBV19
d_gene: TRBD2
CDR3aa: CASRPRYSGSTDTQYF
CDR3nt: TGTGCCAGTAGACCCCGTTATAGCGGGAGCACAGATACGCAGTATTTT

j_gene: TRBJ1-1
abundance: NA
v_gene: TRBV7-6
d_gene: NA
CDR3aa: CASSLTGYTEAFF
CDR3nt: TGTGCCAGCAGCTTAACAGGATACACTGAAGCTTTCTTT

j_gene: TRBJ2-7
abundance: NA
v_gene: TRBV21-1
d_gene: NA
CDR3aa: CASSNTGQGIHEQYF
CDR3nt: TGTGCCAGCAGCAACACCGGACAGGGAATCCACGAGCAGTACTTC

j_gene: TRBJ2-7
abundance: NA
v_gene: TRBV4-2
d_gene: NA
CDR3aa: CASSQDVGDKNSYEQYF
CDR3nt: TGTGCCAGCAGCCAAGATGTGGGGGATAAGAATTCCTACGAGCAGTACTTC

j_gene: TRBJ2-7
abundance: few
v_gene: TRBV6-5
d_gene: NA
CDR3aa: CASSRDYEQYF
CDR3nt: TGTGCCAGCAGCCGAGACTACGAGCAGTACTTC

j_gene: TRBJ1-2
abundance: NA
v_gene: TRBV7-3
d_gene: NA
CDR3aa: CASSPRGGRNYGYTF
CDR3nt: TGTGCCAGCAGCCCCCGCGGGGGTCGGAACTATGGCTACACCTTC

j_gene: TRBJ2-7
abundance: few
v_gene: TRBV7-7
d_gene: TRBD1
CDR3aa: CASSPGQGAYEQYF
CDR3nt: TGTGCTAGCAGCCCCGGACAGGGGGCCTACGAGCAGTACTTC

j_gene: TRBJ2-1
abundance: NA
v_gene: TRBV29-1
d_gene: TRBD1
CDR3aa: CSDPTGAGMDNEQFF
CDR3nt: TGCAGCGATCCGACAGGGGCCGGAATGGACAATGAGCAGTTCTTC

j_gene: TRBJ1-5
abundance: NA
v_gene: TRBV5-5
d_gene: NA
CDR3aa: CASSLDRRSNQPQHF
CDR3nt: TGTGCCAGCAGCTTAGACAGACGTAGCAATCAGCCCCAGCATTTT

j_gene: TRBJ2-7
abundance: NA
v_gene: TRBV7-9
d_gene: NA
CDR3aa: CASSLRTYEQYF
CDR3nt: TGTGCCAGCAGCTTACGCACCTACGAGCAGTACTTC

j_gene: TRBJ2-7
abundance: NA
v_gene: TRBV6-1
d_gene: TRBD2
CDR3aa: CASSVMTSGSGEQYF
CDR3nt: TGTGCCAGCAGCGTAATGACTAGCGGGAGTGGAGAGCAGTACTTC

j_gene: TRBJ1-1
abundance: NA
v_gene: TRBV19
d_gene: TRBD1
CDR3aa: CASRSTGVTEAFF
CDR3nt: TGTGCCAGTAGGTCAACAGGGGTCACTGAAGCTTTCTTT

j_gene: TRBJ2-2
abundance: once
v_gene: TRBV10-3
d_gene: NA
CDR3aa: CAIRTDTGELFF
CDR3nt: TGTGCCATCAGGACAGACACCGGGGAGCTGTTTTTT

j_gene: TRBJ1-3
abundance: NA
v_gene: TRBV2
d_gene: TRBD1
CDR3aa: CASSTGDSGNTIYF
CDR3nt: TGTGCCAGCTCGACAGGGGACTCTGGAAACACCATATATTTT

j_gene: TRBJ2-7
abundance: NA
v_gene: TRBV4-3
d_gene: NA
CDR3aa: CASSQARGSSYEQYF
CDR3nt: TGCGCCAGCAGCCAAGCTAGAGGGTCCTCCTACGAGCAGTACTTC

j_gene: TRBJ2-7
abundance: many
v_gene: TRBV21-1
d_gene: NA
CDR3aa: CATRSYEQYF
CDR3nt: TGTGCCACCAGATCCTACGAGCAGTACTTC

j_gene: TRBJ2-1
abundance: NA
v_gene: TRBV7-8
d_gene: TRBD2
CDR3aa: CASSLVVSGSVYNEQFF
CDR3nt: TGTGCCAGCAGCTTAGTGGTTAGCGGGAGTGTATACAATGAGCAGTTCTTC

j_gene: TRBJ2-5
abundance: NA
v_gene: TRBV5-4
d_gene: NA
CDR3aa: CASRRDPQSGETQYF
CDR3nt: TGTGCCAGCAGACGCGACCCACAGTCAGGGGAGACCCAGTACTTC

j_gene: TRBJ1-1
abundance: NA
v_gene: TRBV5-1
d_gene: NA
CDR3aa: CASSRDPFRNTEAFF
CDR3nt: TGCGCCAGCAGCCGGGACCCGTTTAGGAACACTGAAGCTTTCTTT

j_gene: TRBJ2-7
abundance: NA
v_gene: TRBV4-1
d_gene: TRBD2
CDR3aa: CASSQGLAASYEQYF
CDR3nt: TGCGCCAGCAGCCAGGGACTAGCGGCTTCCTACGAGCAGTACTTC

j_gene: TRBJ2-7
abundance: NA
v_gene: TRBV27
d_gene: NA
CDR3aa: CASSLAQSYEQYF
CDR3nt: TGTGCCAGCAGTTTGGCACAGTCCTACGAGCAGTACTTC

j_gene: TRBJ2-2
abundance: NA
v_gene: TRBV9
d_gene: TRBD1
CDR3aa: CASTGHMGQTNTGELFF
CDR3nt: TGTGCCAGCACCGGTCATATGGGACAGACGAACACCGGGGAGCTGTTTTTT

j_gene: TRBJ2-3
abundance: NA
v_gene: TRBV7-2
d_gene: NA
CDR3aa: CASSPMGGRTDTQYF
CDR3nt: TGTGCCAGCAGCCCCATGGGGGGGCGCACAGATACGCAGTATTTT

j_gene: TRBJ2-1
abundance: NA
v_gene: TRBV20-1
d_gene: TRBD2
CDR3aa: CSAWTSHEQFF
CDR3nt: TGCAGTGCATGGACTAGCCATGAGCAGTTCTTC

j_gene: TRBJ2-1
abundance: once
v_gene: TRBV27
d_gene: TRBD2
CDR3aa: CASSNPLLAGGNNEQFF
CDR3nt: TGTGCCAGCAGTAACCCACTCCTAGCGGGAGGTAACAATGAGCAGTTCTTC

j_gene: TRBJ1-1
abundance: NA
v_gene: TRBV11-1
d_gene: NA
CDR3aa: CASSLHSLNTEAFF
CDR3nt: TGTGCCAGCAGCCTACATTCACTTAACACTGAAGCTTTCTTT

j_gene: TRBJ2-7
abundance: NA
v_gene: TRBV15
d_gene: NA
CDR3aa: CATSSRQVSWAEQYF
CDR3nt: TGTGCCACCAGCAGCCGACAGGTGTCGTGGGCCGAGCAGTACTTC

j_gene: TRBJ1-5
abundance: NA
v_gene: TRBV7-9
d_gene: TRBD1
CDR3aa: CASSLRGGPNQPQHF
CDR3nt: TGTGCCAGCAGCTTACGAGGGGGCCCAAATCAGCCCCAGCATTTT

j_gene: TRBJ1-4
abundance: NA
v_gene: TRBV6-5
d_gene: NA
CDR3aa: CASSSTSEKLFF
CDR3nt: TGTGCCAGCAGTTCAACTTCCGAAAAACTGTTTTTT

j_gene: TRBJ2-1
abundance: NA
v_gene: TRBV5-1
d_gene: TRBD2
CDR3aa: CASSWGLAGVYNEQFF
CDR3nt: TGCGCCAGCAGTTGGGGACTAGCGGGAGTCTACAATGAGCAGTTCTTC

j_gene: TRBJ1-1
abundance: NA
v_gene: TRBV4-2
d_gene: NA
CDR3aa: CASSQEGSMNTEAFF
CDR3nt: TGTGCCAGCAGCCAAGAGGGATCCATGAACACTGAAGCTTTCTTT

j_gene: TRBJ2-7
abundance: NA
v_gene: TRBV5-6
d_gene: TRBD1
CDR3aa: CASSFGTGAYEQYF
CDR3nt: TGTGCCAGCAGCTTCGGGACAGGCGCCTACGAGCAGTACTTC